This T cell receptor (beta chain) was found in a study of cytomegalovirus exposure and HLA in healthy donors. Overall study results and limits: Sequence variants that were highly shared formed a cluster that was likely a sequencing artifact.

The trim removed 2 bases at V and 0 bases at J, leaving 15 bases unmatched. CDR3 size: 20 residues. Per germline, CDR1 KGHSH and CDR2 LQKENI. This clone appeared once. Its antigen is not known. Amplification used 60 Vbeta primers and 13 Jbeta primers. Per the study methods: In a later analysis, the count reached roughly 80 million unique TCR beta chains, with about 11 million shared. The repertoire was sequenced with immunoSEQ multiplex PCR; TCRdb's copy has only in-frame clones and lacks some. Clonal size and the V and J genes are those of that table, whereas D and trimming came from the DNA. The sample includes about 210,000 clones, roughly 80% seen only once; the top ten take 6%.

The source material was PBMCs. The clonotype originates from a man aged 40-55 years in good health and CMV-seropositive. J is TRBJ2-7 and V is TRBV18; 11 positions agree with TRBD2. CDR3 in DNA: TGTGCCAGCTCACCAACAGGAGATCCTAGCGGGAGGCAGAGCTCCTACGAGCAGTACGTC. This translates into CASSPTGDPSGRQSSYEQYV.